This TCR beta chain was observed in a study of shared clonotypes between healthy human individuals (dated by TCRdb to 2019 to 2021). Regarding the complete study: The cohort comprised a couple of women and a few men aged 18 to 49 years. For each donor, three plates each were used for CD4 naive and CD4 memory, two plates were used for CD8 naive, and one plate was used for CD8 memory. Blood TCR repertoires of 5 or 6 healthy adults were deeply sequenced to estimate repertoire size and the extent of clonotype sharing between individuals. To increase sequencing depth and limit assay-specific biases, TCR repertoire library preparation and sequencing were carried out by different laboratories using diverse techniques. Between about 0.8 and 9 billion PBMCs per donor were obtained by leukapheresis. What the authors observed across the whole study: Approximately 4.8% of naive CD4, 3.5% of naive CD8, 2% to 2.5% of memory CD4, and 0.4% of memory CD8 clonotypes were shared across several donors. The small number of donors limited the genetic and exposure-history diversity represented. Compared with non-shared clonotypes, clonotypes shared by all four sorted-subset donors had higher generation probabilities. Sampling was limited to blood, and TCR repertoires in tissue likely differ from TCR repertoires in blood. Naive subsets generally had larger estimated clonotype richness than memory subsets. Incomplete sequencing was indicated by rarefaction of sorted-subset datasets, despite the large sequencing depth. Pairwise subsampling led to the expectation that sequencing depth would affect the degree of clonotype sharing among donors.

For this chain, trimming is 1 base at the V end and 6 bases at the J end, and the number of junction bases without a gene match is 7. From a lookup of the germline V gene (reference sequence), CDR1 and CDR2 are GTSNPN and SVGIG. The CDR3 has 15 amino acids, counting the end cysteine and phenylalanine. Only the CDR3 part of the read is kept: 45 bases, read in frame from the first base. Remarks on this clone: Which antigen it targets is not known. Base qualities were left out, and no much larger clone turns up one base away.

Using the deep immunoSEQ assay, multiplex PCR amplified TCR CDR3 regions from genomic DNA. Genomic DNA extracted from each cell subset was distributed evenly over all wells of several immunoSEQ 96-well plates, and each plate served as one replicate. For sorted subsets, each replicate PCR was loaded with 150 to 250 ng genomic DNA, equivalent to some 27,000 T cell genomes. Purified libraries were quantified with a Qubit 3.0 fluorometer, sized on a Bioanalyzer 2100, and re-quantified with the KAPA Library Quantification kit. Every immunoSEQ 96-well plate was sequenced on a separate single-read 150-cycle Illumina NextSeq 550 flow cell. Per the source publication's procedure: Because the immunoSEQ output included only junctional sequences and no quality scores, the filtering could not be the same as the filtering used for full-length reads. Sequences were annotated with PyIR, a Python wrapper for IgBLAST v1.9, using IMGT germline references to assign V/J genes and CDR3. Reads with weak V/J assignments (E-value above 1e-6), missing CDR3, stop codons, out-of-frame junctions, or ambiguous translated residues were removed. A V3J clonotype was defined by an identical inferred V gene, J gene, and CDR3 amino acid sequence. Percentage overlap between repertoires was computed as shared unique clonotypes divided by the size of the smaller repertoire. Repertoire richness was assessed with RTK rarefaction, the Chao1 estimator, and Recon v2.1 estimates of unobserved clonotypes. OLGA was used to compute generation probabilities for all TCRbeta clonotypes that the gDNA method yielded from four donors. The table comes from immuneACCESS by way of TCRdb, which keeps in-frame sequences with V and J called. Part of the clones is missing from these tables; in studies checked, under half for an unresolved V gene and the rest for unknown reasons. V and J calls and clone size are as listed in that table; D and trimming were resolved from the DNA. The sample table shows approximately 2.4 million clones, and almost 96% are seen once. Of the sample, 0.13% is held by the ten largest clones.

The donors were healthy, HIV-negative adults with no recently reported acute infections or vaccinations. Every donor was a Caucasian adult living in Nashville, Tennessee, USA. CD4+ T cells were enriched by magnetic negative selection; naive cells were then positively selected on CD45RA, and the negative fraction formed the memory subset. After blood collection by leukapheresis, PBMCs were isolated using Ficoll-Histopaque density gradient centrifugation and then cryopreserved in the vapor phase of liquid nitrogen. Purity and quantity of every magnetically sorted T cell population were checked by analytical flow cytometry. From each sorted fraction, genomic DNA was isolated and quantified by UV absorbance on a Nanodrop 2000c.

This receptor chain uses TRBV30 and TRBJ2-1, with 9 central nucleotides matching TRBD1. The receptor comes from a man aged 18-30 years in good health. Specimen: naive CD4+ T cells sorted from blood. In light of the paper, this sample's cell subset or site label describes: CD45RA+ positively selected. The CDR3 reads as follows: CAWSGQGGKGNEQFF. The DNA sequence is as follows: TGTGCCTGGAGTGGACAGGGGGGGAAGGGCAATGAGCAGTTCTTC.